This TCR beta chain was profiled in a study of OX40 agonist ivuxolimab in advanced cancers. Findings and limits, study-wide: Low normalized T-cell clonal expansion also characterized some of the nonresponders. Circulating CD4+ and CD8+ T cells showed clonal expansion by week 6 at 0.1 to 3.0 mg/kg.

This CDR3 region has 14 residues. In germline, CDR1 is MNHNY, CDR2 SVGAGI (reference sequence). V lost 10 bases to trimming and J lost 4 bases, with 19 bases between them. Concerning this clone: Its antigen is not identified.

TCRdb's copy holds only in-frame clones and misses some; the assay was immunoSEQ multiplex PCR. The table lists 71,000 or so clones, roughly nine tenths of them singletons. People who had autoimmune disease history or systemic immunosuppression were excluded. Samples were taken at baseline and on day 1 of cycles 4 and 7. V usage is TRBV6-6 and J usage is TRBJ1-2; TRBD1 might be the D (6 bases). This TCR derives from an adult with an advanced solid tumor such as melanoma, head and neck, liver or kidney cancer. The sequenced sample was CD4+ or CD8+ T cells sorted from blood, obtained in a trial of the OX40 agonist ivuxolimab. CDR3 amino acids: CATGTGGAVYGYTF. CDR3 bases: TGTGCCACCGGGACCGGGGGCGCGGTCTATGGCTACACCTTC.